The rows below give T cell receptor beta chains drawn from one sample of a study of shared clonotypes between healthy human individuals. Only in-frame clones appear in the TCRdb table, and some are missing; sequencing was by immunoSEQ multiplex PCR. The table lists a few million clones, approximately 92% of them singletons. The sequencing input was naive CD8+ T cells from PBMCs. The receptor set was obtained from a man aged 18 to 30 in good health. Some clones in this sample may be carry-over from other donors' samples. The CDR3 runs from the conserved cysteine through the conserved F or W. D genes are given only for firm matches. Only some rows state a clone size, as once, few, many or a class for expanded clones.

clone_size j_call d_call v_call cdr3_nt cdr3_aa
. TRBJ2-7 TRBD2 TRBV28 TGTGCCAGCAGTTTTATGGCGGGAGTCTCCGAGCAGTACTTC CASSFMAGVSEQYF
. TRBJ2-7 . TRBV27 TGTGCCAGCAGTCCGTTATTCGTACGGGAGATGCCCTACGAGCAGTACTTC CASSPLFVREMPYEQYF
. TRBJ2-7 . TRBV4-2 TGTGCCAGCAGCCTGGACAAAAAGACAAACGAGCAGTACTTC CASSLDKKTNEQYF
. TRBJ2-7 TRBD1 TRBV7-8 TGTGCCAGCAGAACAAACCGAGACAGGGGTAACGAGCAGTACTTC CASRTNRDRGNEQYF
. TRBJ1-1 TRBD1 TRBV7-9 TGTGCCAGCAGCTTAGGGTTCGGGACAGCCTCGAGGACTGAAGCTTTCTTT CASSLGFGTASRTEAFF
. TRBJ2-7 . TRBV10-3 TGTGCCATCAAAGCCCTGACAGGTCCTCACCTCTTC CAIKALTGPHLF
once TRBJ2-7 . TRBV27 TGTGCCAGCAGTTTATCCGCCAATTACGAGCAGTACTTC CASSLSANYEQYF
once TRBJ2-7 . TRBV2 TGTGCCAGCAGGCGCAAAATAGCGGTCCTAGGAACCCACGAGCAGTACTTC CASRRKIAVLGTHEQYF
. TRBJ2-3 . TRBV5-1 TGCGCCAGCAGCTTGGAACGGCCTAGCACAGATACGCAGTATTTT CASSLERPSTDTQYF
. TRBJ2-1 . TRBV27 TGTGCCAGCAGTTTTACCGGGACTTTCTACAATGAGCAGTTCTTC CASSFTGTFYNEQFF
. TRBJ2-1 . TRBV2 TGTGCCAGCAGTGGGGTAGGGACAACCTACAATGAGCAGTTCTTC CASSGVGTTYNEQFF
once TRBJ2-1 . TRBV4-1 TGCGCCAGCAGCCAAGTGGGATCGGGGGTCCTCCATGAGCAGTTCTTC CASSQVGSGVLHEQFF
. TRBJ2-7 TRBD1 TRBV5-5 TGTGCCAGCAGCCCATGGGACAGACCCTACGAGCAGTACTTC CASSPWDRPYEQYF
few TRBJ1-5 . TRBV13 TGTGCCAGCAGCTTAGGCCGTGGACGCAATCAGCCCCAGCATTTT CASSLGRGRNQPQHF
. TRBJ2-7 . TRBV5-6 TGTGCCAGCAGCTCGGCCGCCTTCTACGAGCAGTACTTC CASSSAAFYEQYF
. TRBJ2-1 TRBD2 TRBV28 TGTGCCAGCAGCCCTTACGGCCCCCCTCGCGTAGCGGGAGGGCCCTACAATGAGCAGTTCTTC CASSPYGPPRVAGGPYNEQFF
once TRBJ2-2 . TRBV28 TGTGCCAGCAGTTTACGAGGGGCTAACACCGGGGAGCTGTTTTTT CASSLRGANTGELFF
. TRBJ1-1 . TRBV10-2 TGCGCCAGCAGTGAGTGGCGCACGCACATTGAACACACTGAAGCTTTCTTT CASSEWRTHIEHTEAFF
. TRBJ2-2 . TRBV10-3 TGTGCCATCAGGCCAGTTTTATCCGGGGAGCTGTTTTTT CAIRPVLSGELFF
. TRBJ2-3 . TRBV2 TGTGCCAGCAGTGAAGGGCGGGATAGCACAGATACGCAGTATTTT CASSEGRDSTDTQYF
. TRBJ1-2 . TRBV29-1 TGCAGCGTCCCGGGGCCGCCGCTTGGCTACACCTTC CSVPGPPLGYTF
. TRBJ2-2 . TRBV29-1 TGCAGCGCAGGGTACACCGGGGAGCTGTTTTTT CSAGYTGELFF
. TRBJ2-7 . TRBV27 TGTGCCAGCAGTCCCACCGAACAGGGTAACTACGAGCAGTACTTC CASSPTEQGNYEQYF
. TRBJ1-2 TRBD1 TRBV27 TGTGCCAGCAGGACCGGGGGACAGGGGTACTATGGCTACACCTTC CASRTGGQGYYGYTF
. TRBJ2-7 TRBD1 TRBV2 TGTGCCAGCAGAGAGCCGGGACAGACTATCTACGAGCAGTACTTC CASREPGQTIYEQYF
. TRBJ1-4 TRBD1 TRBV5-1 TGCGCCAGCAGCTTGGACCGGGACAGGGGAGTTGATAATGAAAAACTGTTTTTT CASSLDRDRGVDNEKLFF
. TRBJ2-7 . TRBV7-2 TGTGCCAGCAGCTTACGAGGGGCGTACGAGCAGTACTTC CASSLRGAYEQYF
. TRBJ2-5 . TRBV5-6 TGTGCCAGCAGCTCTGGGTCCCCGGAGACCCAGTACTTC CASSSGSPETQYF
few TRBJ1-2 . TRBV4-1 TGCGCCAGCAGCCAGAGATCTCTCGACGATGGCTACACCTTC CASSQRSLDDGYTF
. TRBJ2-1 TRBD2 TRBV7-8 TGTGCCAGCAGCTTTCCCCTAGCGGGAGACAATGAGCAGTTCTTC CASSFPLAGDNEQFF
. TRBJ1-3 . TRBV28 TGTGCCAGCAGCACCGACGAGAGCTCTGGAAACACCATATATTTT CASSTDESSGNTIYF
. TRBJ2-5 TRBD1 TRBV10-3 TGTGCCATCAGTATTGGGGACAGGTCCCCCGGAGAGACCCAGTACTTC CAISIGDRSPGETQYF
. TRBJ2-7 . TRBV7-2 TGTGCCAGCAGCTTAGATCGGAGGGACCGAGGCCTCTACGAGCAGTACTTC CASSLDRRDRGLYEQYF
. TRBJ2-7 . TRBV27 TGTGCCAGCAGTTTATTTGGGGGAACCCCCTACGAGCAGTACTTC CASSLFGGTPYEQYF
. TRBJ2-3 . TRBV28 TGTGCCAGCAGACCCAGCGGGTGGGACACAGATACGCAGTATTTT CASRPSGWDTDTQYF
. TRBJ2-3 . TRBV11-2 TGTGCCAGCAGCCCCAGCACAGATACGCAGTATTTT CASSPSTDTQYF
. TRBJ1-1 . TRBV15 TGTGCCACCAGCATTGCGGGGGTGACCACTGAAGCTTTCTTT CATSIAGVTTEAFF